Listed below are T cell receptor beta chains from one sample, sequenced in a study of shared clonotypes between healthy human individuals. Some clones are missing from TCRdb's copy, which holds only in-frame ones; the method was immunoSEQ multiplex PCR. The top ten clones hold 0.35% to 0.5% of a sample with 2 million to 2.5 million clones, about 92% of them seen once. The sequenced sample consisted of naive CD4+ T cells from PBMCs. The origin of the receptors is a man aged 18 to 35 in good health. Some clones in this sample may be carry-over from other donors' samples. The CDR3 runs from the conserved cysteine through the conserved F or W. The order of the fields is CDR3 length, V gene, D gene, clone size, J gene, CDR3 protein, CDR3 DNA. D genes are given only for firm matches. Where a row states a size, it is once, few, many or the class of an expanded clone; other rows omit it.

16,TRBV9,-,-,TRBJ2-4,CASSVGGADRVSIQYF,TGTGCCAGCAGCGTAGGTGGGGCAGACCGGGTGAGCATTCAGTACTTC
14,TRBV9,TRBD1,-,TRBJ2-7,CASSATGLAYEQYF,TGTGCCAGCAGCGCGACAGGGTTGGCCTACGAGCAGTACTTC
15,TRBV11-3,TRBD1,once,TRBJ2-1,CASSLGGDRADEQFF,TGTGCCAGCAGCCTCGGTGGGGACAGGGCGGACGAGCAGTTCTTC
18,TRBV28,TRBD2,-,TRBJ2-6,CASRFSGSLASGANVLTF,TGTGCCAGCAGGTTTAGCGGGAGCCTCGCCTCTGGGGCCAACGTCCTGACTTTC
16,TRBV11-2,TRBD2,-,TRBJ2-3,CASSLLGLAGADTQYF,TGTGCCAGCAGCTTATTGGGGCTAGCGGGAGCCGATACGCAGTATTTT
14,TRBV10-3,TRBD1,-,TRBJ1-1,CAISLRRGETEAFF,TGTGCCATCAGTCTCCGCAGGGGGGAGACTGAAGCTTTCTTT
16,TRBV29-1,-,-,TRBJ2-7,CSVEDRSSGGPYEQYF,TGCAGCGTTGAAGATCGGTCTTCGGGGGGCCCCTACGAGCAGTACTTC
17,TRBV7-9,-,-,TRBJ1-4,CASSQHRILAIPEKLFF,TGTGCCAGCAGTCAACACAGGATACTAGCGATACCCGAAAAACTGTTTTTT
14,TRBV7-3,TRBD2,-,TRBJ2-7,CASSSQAGVGEQYF,TGTGCCAGCAGCTCACAAGCGGGAGTAGGGGAGCAGTACTTC
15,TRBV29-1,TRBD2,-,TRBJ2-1,CSADGGRAGRNEQFF,TGCAGCGCTGATGGCGGGAGGGCCGGTCGGAATGAGCAGTTCTTC
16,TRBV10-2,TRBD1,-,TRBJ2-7,CASSGTGVPPSYEQYF,TGCGCCAGCTCCGGGACAGGGGTCCCACCCTCCTACGAGCAGTACTTC
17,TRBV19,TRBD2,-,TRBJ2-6,CASSIAAGGAGANVLTF,TGTGCCAGTAGTATAGCAGCGGGGGGAGCTGGGGCCAACGTCCTGACTTTC
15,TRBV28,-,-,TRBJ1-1,CASSLFPGMNTEAFF,TGTGCCAGCAGTTTATTTCCAGGGATGAACACTGAAGCTTTCTTT
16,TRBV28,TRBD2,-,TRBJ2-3,CASSSSEIAGTDTQYF,TGTGCCAGCAGTTCCTCCGAGATAGCGGGAACAGATACGCAGTATTTT
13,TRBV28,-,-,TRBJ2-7,CASSLPATYEQYF,TGTGCCAGCAGTTTGCCGGCTACCTACGAGCAGTACTTC
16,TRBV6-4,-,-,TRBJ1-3,CASSPGPLWEGNTIYF,TGTGCCAGCAGTCCGGGACCCCTCTGGGAAGGAAACACCATATATTTT
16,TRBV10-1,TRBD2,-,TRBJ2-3,CASSDPSGPSTDTQYF,TGCGCCAGCAGTGACCCTAGCGGACCAAGCACAGATACGCAGTATTTT
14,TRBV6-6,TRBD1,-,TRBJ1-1,CASSSADRGHEAFF,TGTGCCAGCAGTTCCGCGGACAGGGGGCATGAAGCTTTCTTT
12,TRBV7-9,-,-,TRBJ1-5,CASSAPGQPQHF,TGTGCCAGCAGCGCACCGGGTCAGCCCCAGCATTTT
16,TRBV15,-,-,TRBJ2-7,CATSRDLVRTGYEQYF,TGTGCCACCAGCAGAGATCTCGTACGGACCGGTTACGAGCAGTACTTC
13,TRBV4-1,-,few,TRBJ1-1,CASSQVGNTEAFF,TGCGCCAGCAGCCAAGTAGGGAACACTGAAGCTTTCTTT
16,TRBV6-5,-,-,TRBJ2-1,CASSYARGSSYNEQFF,TGTGCCAGCAGTTACGCCCGGGGGAGCTCCTACAATGAGCAGTTCTTC
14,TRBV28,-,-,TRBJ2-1,CASTNPLGANEQFF,TGTGCCAGCACAAACCCCCTGGGCGCCAATGAGCAGTTCTTC
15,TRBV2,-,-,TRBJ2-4,CASLVLGQGGNIQYF,TGTGCCAGCCTTGTCCTCGGACAAGGAGGAAACATTCAGTACTTC
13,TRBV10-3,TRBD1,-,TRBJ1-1,CAIRDRANTEAFF,TGTGCCATCCGGGACAGGGCGAACACTGAAGCTTTCTTT
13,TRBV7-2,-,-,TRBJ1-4,CASSYQQLPKLFF,TGTGCCAGCAGTTACCAACAGCTTCCAAAACTGTTTTTT
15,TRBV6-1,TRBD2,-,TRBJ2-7,CASSEAPLAGYEQYF,TGTGCCAGCAGTGAAGCGCCTCTAGCGGGCTACGAGCAGTACTTC
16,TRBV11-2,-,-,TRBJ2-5,CASSLVTGTPRETQYF,TGTGCCAGCAGCTTGGTTACAGGGACCCCAAGGGAGACCCAGTACTTC
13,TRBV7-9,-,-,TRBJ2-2,CASTTTDTGELFF,TGTGCCAGCACTACGACAGACACCGGGGAGCTGTTTTTT
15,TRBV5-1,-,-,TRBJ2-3,CASTIQGVRTDTQYF,TGCGCCAGCACCATCCAGGGAGTAAGGACAGATACGCAGTATTTT
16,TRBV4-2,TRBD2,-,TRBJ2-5,CASSQDQGSGTETQYF,TGTGCCAGCAGCCAAGATCAGGGTAGCGGGACAGAGACCCAGTACTTC
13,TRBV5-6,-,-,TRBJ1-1,CASSFPRETEAFF,TGTGCCAGCAGCTTTCCGAGGGAGACTGAAGCTTTCTTT
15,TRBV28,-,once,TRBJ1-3,CASSLLLASGNTIYF,TGTGCCAGCAGTTTACTCCTGGCCTCTGGAAACACCATATATTTT
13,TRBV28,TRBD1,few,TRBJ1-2,CASSLGQTYGYTF,TGTGCCAGCAGTTTGGGACAGACCTATGGCTACACCTTC
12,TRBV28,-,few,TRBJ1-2,CASSLQGYGYTF,TGTGCCAGCAGTTTGCAGGGCTATGGCTACACCTTC
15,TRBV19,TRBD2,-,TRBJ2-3,CASSISSGSLDTQYF,TGTGCCAGTAGTATCTCTAGCGGGAGCTTAGATACGCAGTATTTT
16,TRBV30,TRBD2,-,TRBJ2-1,CAWARGAAGEVYEQFF,TGTGCCTGGGCGCGGGGAGCAGCGGGAGAAGTGTATGAGCAGTTCTTC
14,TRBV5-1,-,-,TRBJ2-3,CASSLGGVGDTQYF,TGCGCCAGCAGCTTGGGCGGGGTAGGAGATACGCAGTATTTT
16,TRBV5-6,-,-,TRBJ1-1,CASSFPEAGLATEAFF,TGTGCCAGCAGCTTTCCTGAAGCGGGGCTGGCGACTGAAGCTTTCTTT
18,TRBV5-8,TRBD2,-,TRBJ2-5,CASSLGLAGGPRLETQYF,TGTGCCAGCAGCTTGGGACTAGCGGGAGGGCCACGTTTGGAGACCCAGTACTTC
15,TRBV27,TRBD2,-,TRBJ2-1,CASSPGLAGYNEQFF,TGTGCCAGCAGTCCGGGACTAGCGGGGTACAATGAGCAGTTCTTC
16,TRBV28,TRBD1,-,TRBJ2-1,CASSLGGTGSYNEQFF,TGTGCCAGCAGTTTAGGGGGGACAGGCTCCTACAATGAGCAGTTCTTC
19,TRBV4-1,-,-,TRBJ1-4,CASSQVGLSGGPTNEKLFF,TGCGCCAGCAGCCAAGTTGGCCTATCGGGGGGGCCTACTAATGAAAAACTGTTTTTT
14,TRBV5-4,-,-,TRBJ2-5,CASSLELVQETQYF,TGTGCCAGCAGCTTGGAACTAGTCCAAGAGACCCAGTACTTC
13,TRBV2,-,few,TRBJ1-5,CASSRDTNQPQHF,TGTGCCAGCAGCCGGGACACCAATCAGCCCCAGCATTTT
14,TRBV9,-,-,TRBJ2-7,CASSVLGASYEQYF,TGTGCCAGCAGCGTACTCGGGGCTTCCTACGAGCAGTACTTC
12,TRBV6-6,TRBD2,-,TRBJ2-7,CASSGLAGEQYF,TGTGCCAGCAGTGGACTAGCTGGTGAGCAGTACTTC
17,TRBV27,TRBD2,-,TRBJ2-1,CASSLPSGASSYNEQFF,TGTGCCAGCAGTTTACCTAGCGGGGCCAGCTCCTACAATGAGCAGTTCTTC
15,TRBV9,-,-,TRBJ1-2,CASSVALQANYGYTF,TGTGCCAGCAGCGTAGCCCTACAAGCAAACTATGGCTACACCTTC
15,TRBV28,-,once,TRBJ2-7,CASSSFSGTIYEQYF,TGTGCCAGCAGCTCCTTCTCCGGGACAATCTACGAGCAGTACTTC
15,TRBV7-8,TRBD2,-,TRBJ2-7,CASSPRLAGVNEQYF,TGTGCCAGCAGCCCCAGACTAGCGGGAGTTAACGAGCAGTACTTC
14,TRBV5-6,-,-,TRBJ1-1,CASSSPGVYTEAFF,TGTGCCAGCAGCTCCCCGGGGGTTTACACTGAAGCTTTCTTT
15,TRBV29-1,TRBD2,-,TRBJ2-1,CSVDGTSGRWNEQFF,TGCAGCGTTGACGGGACTAGCGGGAGGTGGAATGAGCAGTTCTTC
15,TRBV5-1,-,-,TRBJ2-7,CASSLGGTASYEQYF,TGCGCCAGCAGCCTGGGCGGGACGGCGTCCTACGAGCAGTACTTC
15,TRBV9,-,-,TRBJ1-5,CASSARTDSNQPQHF,TGTGCCAGCAGCGCACGGACAGATAGCAATCAGCCCCAGCATTTT
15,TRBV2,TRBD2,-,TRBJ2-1,CASSSSGTAYNEQFF,TGTGCCAGCAGCTCTAGCGGGACAGCCTACAATGAGCAGTTCTTC
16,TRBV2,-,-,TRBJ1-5,CASRRDGGYSNQPQHF,TGTGCCAGCAGGAGGGACGGGGGTTATAGCAATCAGCCCCAGCATTTT
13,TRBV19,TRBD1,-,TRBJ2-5,CASLGTGQETQYF,TGTGCCAGTCTCGGGACAGGTCAAGAGACCCAGTACTTC